One and the same sample provided the 27 T cell receptor beta chains below, sequenced in a study of blood T cell repertoires in COVID-19. TCRdb's table, derived via immunoSEQ multiplex PCR, lists solely in-frame clones and lacks some. The sample has fewer than 250,000 clones, 80% to 90% seen once; the top ten hold about 9.4%. Sample: peripheral blood. The receptors stem from a woman aged 80 or over with acute or convalescent COVID-19.

The chain has TRBV4-1 and TRBJ1-2; 8 bases map to TRBD1. The ends lost 1 base at V and 4 bases at J; junction bases unmatched: 8. The germline CDR1 and CDR2 sequences are MGHRA and YSYEKL. The length of the CDR3 is 16 residues. CDR3 coding DNA: TGCGCCAGCAGCCAAGCGATAACCGGGACAGGCTATGGCTACACCTTC. Translating gives CASSQAITGTGYGYTF.

The chain's CDR3 is CATNPGGVNTEAFF. The CDR3 region has the DNA TGTGCCACCAACCCCGGAGGGGTGAACACTGAAGCTTTCTTT. The genes are TRBV19 and TRBJ1-1, with D possibly being TRBD1 (5 bases). Germline V gene sequence: CDR1 LNHDA, CDR2 SQIVND (reference sequence). V was pared by 10 bases and J by 0 bases, with 15 bases between. The length of the CDR3 is 14 residues. The full variable domain, completed using reference TRBV19 and TRBJ1-1, is DGGITQSPKYLFRKEGQNVTLSCEQNLNHDAMYWYRQDPGQGLRLIYYSQIVNDFQKGDIAEGYSVSREKKESFPLTVTSAQKNPTAFYLCATNPGGVNTEAFFGQGTRLTVV.

The V and J genes are TRBV12-3 or TRBV12-4 and TRBJ2-7; unclear D gene. The CDR3 consists of 13 residues. Trimming shortened V by 3 bases and J by 0 bases, and 6 bases separated the two germline ends. The CDR3 is CASSFVRSYEQYF. The CDR3, as DNA: TGTGCCAGCAGTTTTGTCCGCTCCTACGAGCAGTACTTC.

The J gene is TRBJ2-2, the V gene TRBV4-2; possibly TRBD1 for D (6 bases). The ends were cut back, 0 bases at V and 13 bases at J, with 21 bases in the middle. The germline gives CDR1 LGHNA, CDR2 YNFKEQ. The CDR3 contains 16 residues. CDR3 loop: CASSQDETGSADVLFF. The CDR3 DNA is TGTGCCAGCAGCCAAGATGAGACAGGTAGTGCCGACGTGCTGTTTTTT.

In its sample, this clone was seen once. This chain uses TRBV4-1 with TRBJ1-4; 8 bases fit TRBD1. CDR3 length equals 17 residues. CDR1 and CDR2 (germline): MGHRA, YSYEKL. The J segment lost 0 bases and the V segment lost 1 base, leaving 4 bases of the junction unmatched. The CDR3 is CASSQGQGLATNEKLFF. The CDR3 nucleotides are TGCGCCAGCAGCCAAGGACAGGGGTTGGCAACTAATGAAAAACTGTTTTTT.

This clone was observed a handful of times. The chain uses TRBV25-1 and TRBJ2-2, with 9 bases aligning to TRBD2. This CDR3 has 16 amino acids. The V segment lost 10 bases and the J segment 10 bases; nucleotides outside the gene matches: 19. CDR1 and CDR2 (germline): MGHDK, SYGVNS. CDR3 sequence reads: CAIYPGTSPNAEELFF. The CDR3 DNA is TGTGCCATATACCCTGGGACTAGCCCCAACGCTGAGGAGCTGTTTTTT. The full variable domain, completed using reference TRBV25-1 and TRBJ2-2, is EADIYQTPRYLVIGTGKKITLECSQTMGHDKMYWYQQDPGMELHLIHYSYGVNSTEKGDLSSESTVSRIRTEHFPLTLESARPSHTSQYLCAIYPGTSPNAEELFFGEGSRLTVL.

This rearrangement joins TRBV7-8 to TRBJ2-7; 8 positions agree with TRBD1. The V and J ends lost 5 bases and 2 bases, in that order; junction bases with no gene match: 5. Germline assignment: CDR1 SGHVS and CDR2 FQNEAQ. The CDR3 spans 14 residues. The CDR3 protein is CASSARTGTYEQYF. In DNA, the CDR3 is TGTGCCAGCAGCGCCCGGACAGGGACCTACGAGCAGTACTTC.

The chain uses TRBV7-6 and TRBJ2-1; 12 bases agree with TRBD2. J gave up 4 bases and V 1 base, and 5 bases lay outside the gene matches. CDR1 and CDR2 from the germline V gene are SGHVS and FNYEAQ. This CDR3 comprises 17 residues. The CDR3 reads CASSLVALAGGYNEQFF. The DNA for the CDR3 is TGTGCCAGCAGCTTAGTTGCCCTAGCGGGAGGGTACAATGAGCAGTTCTTC.

V is TRBV7-4 and J is TRBJ1-2; D might be TRBD1 (6 bases). Germline-derived CDR1 and CDR2 are SGHVT and SQSDAQ. The length of the CDR3 is 15 residues. V was cut by 5 bases and J by 3 bases, with 16 bases left in between. This chain's CDR3 is CASSTTGPGYYGYTF. In nucleotides, the CDR3 is TGTGCCAGCAGCACGACAGGTCCGGGGTACTATGGCTACACCTTC.

The chain is built from TRBV5-1 and TRBJ2-2; the D gene is possibly TRBD2 (6 bases). The V gene's germline CDR1 is SGHRS and CDR2 YFSETQ. The length of the CDR3 is 15 residues. Trimming took off 4 bases at V and 3 bases at J, with 13 bases between the two ends. This CDR3 is CASSPGRIDTGELFF. The CDR3, as DNA: TGCGCCAGCAGCCCCGGGAGAATTGACACCGGGGAGCTGTTTTTT.

This clone was picked up a small number of times. CDR3: CASSVGRGNSPLHF. The CDR3 DNA reads as TGTGCCAGCAGCGTTGGGCGGGGAAATTCACCCCTCCACTTT. The chain is built from TRBV9 and TRBJ1-6; D uncertain. Trimming took off 2 bases at V and 7 bases at J, with 10 bases between the two ends. Per germline, CDR1 SGDLS and CDR2 YYNGEE. The CDR3 runs to 14 residues.

The chain couples TRBV10-3 to TRBJ2-7, with 14 bases lining up with TRBD2. Germline V gene lookup returns CDR1 ENHRY and CDR2 SYGVKD. Trimming cost V 7 bases and J 3 bases; bases outside gene matches: 8. CDR3 length equals 16 residues. DNA for the CDR3: TGTGCCATCAAAGGGACTAGCGGGAGAAATGGCTACGAGCAGTACTTC. Translating gives CAIKGTSGRNGYEQYF.

The V gene is TRBV10-3, the J gene TRBJ1-2; 9 bases agree with TRBD1. The CDR3 covers 16 residues. Per the germline V gene, CDR1 is ENHRY and CDR2 is SYGVKD. Losses at the gene ends were 2 bases for V and 2 bases for J; bases not matched to a gene: 6. The CDR3 DNA follows: TGTGCCATCAGTGAGGTCCCCGGGACAGGGAACTATGGCTACACCTTC. It codes for CAISEVPGTGNYGYTF.

The chain combines TRBV10-3 with TRBJ1-1; D remains unclear. V was trimmed by 4 bases and J by 1 base, leaving 19 bases between them. CDR1 is ENHRY, CDR2 SYGVKD, per germline. This CDR3 is 17 amino acids long. The CDR3 bases are TGTGCCATCAGTGCCCTCCCGCTTCGGGATGGGAACACTGAAGCTTTCTTT. Residues: CAISALPLRDGNTEAFF.

This clone was observed a handful of times. The V and J genes are TRBV28 and TRBJ2-7; the D gene is possibly TRBD1 (6 bases). CDR3 length: 14 amino acids. The germline CDR1 and CDR2 sequences are MDHEN and SYDVKM. V was pared by 8 bases and J by 6 bases, with 20 bases between. As DNA, the CDR3 is TGTGCCAGCCCCCCCGCGGACAGATCTGGCGAGCAGTACTTC. This translates into CASPPADRSGEQYF.

The table lists this clone with a few counts. This rearrangement joins TRBV7-3 to TRBJ2-3; 9 positions agree with TRBD2. The V segment lost 1 base and the J segment 4 bases; nucleotides outside the gene matches: 12. The germline gives CDR1 SGHTA, CDR2 FQGTGA. CDR3 size: 18 residues. CDR3 sequence (DNA): TGTGCCAGCAGCTTAAAGGGGGCTAGCGGGATGATGTCAGATACGCAGTATTTT. This codes for CASSLKGASGMMSDTQYF.

V and J are TRBV12-5 and TRBJ1-2; D unresolved. The CDR3 loop spans 11 amino acids. V was cut by 11 bases and J by 3 bases, with 10 bases left in between. Germline V gene lookup returns CDR1 LGHNT and CDR2 FRNRAP. CDR3 DNA sequence: TGTGCTTCCTTTACGGACTATGGCTACACCTTC. Its translation is CASFTDYGYTF.

The rearrangement joins TRBV10-3 to TRBJ2-7; TRBD2 might be the D (7 bases). The germline CDR1 and CDR2 sequences are ENHRY and SYGVKD. Trimming shortened V by 10 bases and J by 4 bases, and 17 bases separated the two germline ends. The CDR3 runs 13 residues. CDR3 in amino acids: CATREAGDYEQYF. CDR3 coding DNA: TGTGCCACCCGGGAGGCAGGGGATTACGAGCAGTACTTC.

The chain couples TRBV5-4 to TRBJ1-5, with D possibly TRBD1 on 6 matching bases. Trimming took off 0 bases at V and 6 bases at J, with 10 bases between the two ends. CDR3 length: 14 amino acids. Germline V CDR1 and CDR2: SGHNT, YYREEE (reference sequence). The chain's CDR3 is CASSLAGVTQPQHF. The CDR3 DNA reads TGTGCCAGCAGCTTGGCAGGGGTAACTCAGCCCCAGCATTTT.

This clone occurred a few times. The chain links TRBV10-3 to TRBJ2-7; 11 nucleotides match TRBD2. The V segment lost 8 bases and the J segment 7 bases; nucleotides outside the gene matches: 10. Germline lookup yields CDR1 ENHRY and CDR2 SYGVKD. The CDR3 spans 14 residues. The CDR3 sequence: CAISLAGGHPEQYF. The DNA for the CDR3 is TGTGCCATCTCCCTAGCGGGGGGCCACCCAGAGCAGTACTTC.

In its sample, this clone was seen a few times. The rearrangement uses TRBV5-1 and TRBJ1-6; TRBD1 matches 8 bases. CDR1 is SGHRS and CDR2 is YFSETQ in the germline V gene. The CDR3 spans 14 residues. Trimming at V came to 7 bases and at J to 10 bases, leaving 10 bases not matched to a gene. The CDR3 nucleotides read TGCGCCAGCTCGACAGGGGCCGCCGGGTCACCCCTCCACTTT. Translating it yields CASSTGAAGSPLHF.

This clone was counted once. The CDR3 coding sequence is TGTGCCAGCAGCTTAAACTCGAACACCGGGGAGCTGTTTTTT. It encodes CASSLNSNTGELFF. V is TRBV11-2 and J is TRBJ2-2; D gene uncertain. Germline V CDR1 and CDR2: SGHAT, FQNNGV. This CDR3 comprises 14 residues. Trimming left V 2 bases short and J 0 bases short, with 4 bases between.

CDR3 in DNA: TGTGCCAGCAGCGCCTTGGACAGGGCAGCCGGGGAGCTGTTTTTT. It codes for CASSALDRAAGELFF. The rearrangement links TRBV5-4 to TRBJ2-2; TRBD1 matches 8 bases. The CDR3 is 15 amino acids. CDR1 and CDR2 from the germline V gene are SGHNT and YYREEE (reference sequence). Trimming took 4 bases from V and 6 from J; bases not matched to a gene: 8.

This sequence joins TRBV6-5 and TRBJ2-1; 8 bases are a match to TRBD2. Germline-derived CDR1 and CDR2 are MNHEY and SVGAGI. This CDR3 is 15 amino acids long. J gave up 0 bases and V 6 bases, and 4 bases lay outside the gene matches. This chain's CDR3 is CASSGGGSSYNEQFF. The CDR3 DNA sequence: TGTGCCAGCAGCGGCGGGGGGAGCTCCTACAATGAGCAGTTCTTC.

Notes on this clone: A clone one base away is much larger, so this may be a read error. The sample has other DNA sequences that encode this CDR3 too. The rearrangement joins TRBV3-1 (or the pseudogene TRBV3-2) to TRBJ1-6; tentative D call: TRBD1 (6 bases). V shed 3 bases and J shed 7 bases, with 7 bases lying between them. Germline assignment: CDR1 LGHDT and CDR2 YNNKEL (reference sequence). The CDR3 is 13 residues long. The chain's CDR3 is CASSQGANSPLHF. CDR3 coding DNA: TGTGCCAGCAGCCAGGGGGCGAATTCACCCCTCCACTTT.

The chain carries TRBV5-1 and TRBJ1-3; D possibly corresponds to TRBD1 (6 bases). V gave up 3 bases and J gave up 0 bases, with 13 bases separating them. This CDR3 is built from 16 residues. CDR1 is SGHRS and CDR2 is YFSETQ in the germline V gene. The CDR3 spells CASSSGRGFSGNTIYF. The CDR3 DNA reads as TGCGCCAGCAGCTCCGGAAGGGGGTTCTCTGGAAACACCATATATTTT.

This clone was seen just once. Distinct nucleotide sequences in the sample also encode this CDR3. The chain recombines TRBV24-1 with TRBJ2-1, with 11 bases that match TRBD2. CDR3 length: 17 residues. Germline loops: CDR1 KGHDR, CDR2 SFDVKD. After removal of 3 bases from V and 1 base from J, the junction contained 4 bases not matched to a gene. The CDR3 nucleotides read TGTGCCACCAGTGATCCTCTAGCGGGGGGATCCTACAATGAGCAGTTCTTC. Translation gives CATSDPLAGGSYNEQFF.